The source of this T cell receptor beta chain is a study of control samples from healthy donors and cancer patients. This CDR3 region has 17 residues. The germline V and J ends were trimmed by 4 bases and 3 bases, with 19 bases remaining between them. CDR1 and CDR2 from the germline V gene are ENHRY and SYGVKD. Libraries were prepared by immunoSEQ multiplex PCR; TCRdb keeps only in-frame clonotypes and omits some of them. The sample consists of some 150,000 clones, 75% to 95% of them appearing once. Source material: blood. The rearrangement links TRBV10-3 to TRBJ1-3, with a weak D call TRBD1 (5 bases). This TCR came from a man under 40 in good health. This CDR3 reads CAISGDRTLGLGNTIYF. The CDR3 region has the DNA TGTGCCATCAGTGGGGACCGGACCCTCGGACTTGGAAACACCATATATTTT.